A single sample is the source of the 27 T cell receptor beta chains below, sequenced in a study of blood T cell repertoires in COVID-19. Using immunoSEQ multiplex PCR, the repertoire was profiled, and TCRdb retains in-frame clones only, with some absent. The repertoire holds 200,000 to 300,000 clones, with around 80% as singletons. The sample was peripheral blood. These receptor sequences come from a man in his fifties or sixties with acute or convalescent COVID-19.

Worth noting for this clone: This CDR3 is also generated by other DNA sequences in the sample. This rearrangement joins TRBV18 to TRBJ2-7, with D tentatively TRBD1 (6 bases). The CDR3 consists of 14 residues. From germline, CDR1 is KGHSH and CDR2 LQKENI. Trimming left V 3 bases short and J 1 base short, with 10 bases between. CDR3 region: CASSPDRSSYEQYF. The CDR3 nucleotides are TGTGCCAGCTCACCGGACAGAAGTTCCTACGAGCAGTACTTC.

This chain connects TRBV7-9 to TRBJ1-1; D might be TRBD1 (6 bases). Germline CDR1 and CDR2: SEHNR and FQNEAQ (reference sequence). Trimming stripped 5 bases from V and 7 bases from J, with 11 bases between. The CDR3 contains 12 residues. CDR3 protein: CASSAQGNEAFF. In nucleotides, the CDR3 is TGTGCCAGCAGCGCTCAGGGGAATGAAGCTTTCTTT. The full variable domain, its missing parts supplied by reference TRBV7-9 and TRBJ1-1, is DTGVSQNPRHKITKRGQNVTFRCDPISEHNRLYWYRQTLGQGPEFLTYFQNEAQLEKSRLLSDRFSAERPKGSFSTLEIQRTEQGDSAMYLCASSAQGNEAFFGQGTRLTVV.

This clone is a singleton in its sample. The chain carries TRBV12-3 or TRBV12-4 and TRBJ2-7, with 9 bases fitting TRBD1. The CDR3 covers 13 residues. V was clipped by 4 bases and J by 5 bases; unmatched bases: 3. CDR3 sequence: CASSSWTGDEQYF. In DNA form, the CDR3 reads TGTGCCAGCAGTTCGTGGACAGGGGACGAGCAGTACTTC.

A few counts support this clone. The V call is TRBV29-1, the J call TRBJ2-7, with 11 bases fitting TRBD2. Germline trimming cut 4 bases from V and 2 bases from J; bases unmatched to any gene: 1. The CDR3 is 13 residues long. CDR1 is SQVTM and CDR2 is ANQGSEA in the germline V gene. The CDR3 sequence is CSVVLAGAYEQYF. CDR3 bases: TGCAGCGTTGTACTAGCGGGGGCCTACGAGCAGTACTTC.

The rearrangement joins TRBV18 to TRBJ2-2; 7 bases agree with TRBD2. The CDR3 totals 17 residues. Germline CDR1 is KGHSH and CDR2 is LQKENI. The V and J ends lost 3 bases and 10 bases, in that order; junction bases with no gene match: 17. CDR3 protein: CASSPIGTTRPDEELFF. The CDR3 DNA reads TGTGCCAGCTCACCGATTGGGACTACCCGGCCCGATGAGGAGCTGTTTTTT.

The chain joins TRBV7-9 to TRBJ1-5; D is undetermined. This CDR3 has 15 amino acids. Between the trimmed V and J ends, which lost 0 bases and 1 base, there was a span of 7 bases. CDR1 is SEHNR and CDR2 is FQNEAQ in the germline V gene (reference sequence). Here the CDR3 DNA reads TGTGCCAGCAGCTTAGCGGAGGCGAGCAATCAGCCCCAGCATTTT. This sequence encodes CASSLAEASNQPQHF.

The chain combines TRBV3-1 (or the pseudogene TRBV3-2) with TRBJ2-3; D is undetermined. The ends were cut back, 3 bases at V and 4 bases at J, with 11 bases in the middle. CDR3 size: 14 residues. The germline V gene has CDR1 LGHDT and CDR2 YNNKEL (reference sequence). The CDR3, as DNA: TGTGCCAGCAGCCACCTCGCTAGGCCAGATACGCAGTATTTT. This sequence encodes CASSHLARPDTQYF.

This clone was found a few times. The chain is built from TRBV7-6 and TRBJ2-3; 12 nucleotides agree with TRBD2. The CDR3 is made up of 15 amino acids. The J segment lost 4 bases and the V segment lost 4 bases, leaving 3 bases of the junction unmatched. Germline values: CDR1 SGHVS, CDR2 FNYEAQ. The CDR3 DNA follows: TGTGCCAGCAGCTCTAGCGGGGGGGCCTCAGATACGCAGTATTTT. Translation gives CASSSSGGASDTQYF.

This chain joins TRBV29-1 and TRBJ2-1; TRBD1 aligns across 8 bases. This CDR3 is 15 amino acids long. V lost 3 bases, J lost 7 bases, and 11 bases stayed unmatched. Germline CDR1 reads SQVTM; CDR2 reads ANQGSEA. CDR3 sequence: CSVEIGQGRGNEQFF. The CDR3 DNA follows: TGCAGCGTTGAGATTGGACAGGGAAGAGGGAATGAGCAGTTCTTC.

This chain joins TRBV5-8 and TRBJ1-5; TRBD1 agrees at 8 bases. The junction had 11 bases not matched to a gene; V was cut back by 0 bases and J by 15 bases. CDR1 and CDR2 from the germline V gene are SGHTS and YDEGEE. The CDR3 sequence is 14 residues long. Written as DNA, the CDR3 is TGTGCCAGCAGCTTGGGGGGACCGACAGGGGCGTTGCATTTT. Protein sequence: CASSLGGPTGALHF. The full variable domain, rest sourced from reference TRBV5-8 and TRBJ1-5, is EAGVTQSPTHLIKTRGQQATLRCSPISGHTSVYWYQQALGLGLQFLLWYDEGEERNRGNFPPRFSGRQFPNYSSELNVNALELEDSALYLCASSLGGPTGALHFGDGTRLSIL.

The V and J genes are TRBV14 and TRBJ1-2; the D gene is possibly TRBD1 (6 bases). Per the germline V gene, CDR1 is SGHDN and CDR2 is FVKESK. Between the trimmed V and J ends, which lost 0 bases and 6 bases, there was a span of 20 bases. The CDR3 is made up of 17 amino acids. This CDR3 reads CASSQDSRGRGIDGYTF. Written as DNA, the CDR3 is TGTGCCAGCAGCCAAGATTCGAGGGGGAGAGGTATCGATGGCTACACCTTC.

CDR3 DNA: TGTGCCACCCTGGGCCCGGGGTCCTCCACCGGGGAGCTGTTTTTT. It encodes CATLGPGSSTGELFF. The chain joins TRBV18 to TRBJ2-2, with a possible D match to TRBD2 (5 bases). Germline V gene sequence: CDR1 KGHSH, CDR2 LQKENI. The CDR3 has 15 residues. V was cut by 10 bases and J by 4 bases, with 19 bases left in between. The complete variable domain, with remaining parts taken from reference TRBV18 and TRBJ2-2, reads NAGVMQNPRHLVRRRGQEARLRCSPMKGHSHVYWYRQLPEEGLKFMVYLQKENIIDESGMPKERFSAEFPKEGPSILRIQQVVRGDSAAYFCATLGPGSSTGELFFGEGSRLTVL.

The gene calls are TRBV30 and TRBJ1-1; perhaps TRBD1 as D (6 bases). CDR3 length: 12 amino acids. The V gene's germline CDR1 is GTSNPN and CDR2 SVGIG (reference sequence). The germline V and J ends were trimmed by 0 bases and 8 bases, with 10 bases remaining between them. The CDR3: CAWSVDRMEAFF. For the CDR3, the DNA is TGTGCCTGGAGTGTTGACAGGATGGAAGCTTTCTTT.

This sequence joins TRBV6-5 and TRBJ2-7; unclear D gene. Trimming took 2 bases from V and 2 from J, leaving 13 bases between them. Per the germline V gene, CDR1 is MNHEY and CDR2 is SVGAGI. The CDR3 is made up of 15 amino acids. CDR3 nucleotides: TGTGCCAGCAGTTACCACGGAGATTCTACCTACGAGCAGTACTTC. Translating it yields CASSYHGDSTYEQYF.

The rearrangement uses TRBV27 and TRBJ2-7; 9 nucleotides agree with TRBD1. The V gene's germline CDR1 is MNHEY and CDR2 SMNVEV (reference sequence). The CDR3 loop spans 17 amino acids. V trimming: 5 bases; J trimming: 2 bases; junction bases outside the gene matches: 13. The CDR3 DNA sequence: TGTGCCAGCAGTCTTCTCATATCGGACAGGGGCCCCTACGAGCAGTACTTC. Its translation is CASSLLISDRGPYEQYF.

The chain recombines TRBV19 with TRBJ1-5; TRBD1 aligns across 7 bases. Trimming cost V 3 bases and J 4 bases; bases outside gene matches: 6. This CDR3 has 15 amino acids. Germline-derived CDR1 and CDR2 are LNHDA and SQIVND (reference sequence). The CDR3 here is CASSIQGVGNQPQHF. DNA for the CDR3: TGTGCCAGTAGTATCCAGGGGGTAGGAAATCAGCCCCAGCATTTT. The entire variable domain, with the rest obtained from reference TRBV19 and TRBJ1-5, is as follows: DGGITQSPKYLFRKEGQNVTLSCEQNLNHDAMYWYRQDPGQGLRLIYYSQIVNDFQKGDIAEGYSVSREKKESFPLTVTSAQKNPTAFYLCASSIQGVGNQPQHFGDGTRLSIL.

The table lists this clone with a count of one. This chain uses TRBV27 with TRBJ1-3; the match to TRBD1 covers 7 bases. V was pared by 5 bases and J by 0 bases, with 1 base of the junction left unmatched. The germline CDR1 and CDR2 sequences are MNHEY and SMNVEV (reference sequence). This CDR3 comprises 14 residues. Here the CDR3 reads CASSGTVSGNTIYF. CDR3 nucleotides: TGTGCCAGCAGTGGGACAGTCTCTGGAAACACCATATATTTT.

V and J are TRBV11-3 and TRBJ2-1, with 8 positions matching TRBD2. Looked up from germline, CDR1 is SGHNT and CDR2 is YENEEA. The junction had 15 bases not matched to a gene; V was cut back by 5 bases and J by 6 bases. The CDR3 has 17 amino acids. The CDR3 loop is CASSPGVGTSNGNEQFF. The DNA of the CDR3 is TGTGCCAGCAGCCCGGGGGTTGGGACTAGTAACGGCAATGAGCAGTTCTTC.

The CDR3 here is CASSLKEGTAFF. The DNA for the CDR3 is TGTGCCAGCAGTTTGAAAGAGGGTACTGCTTTCTTT. The rearrangement links TRBV28 to TRBJ1-1; no reliable D call. Germline CDR1 and CDR2: MDHEN and SYDVKM. Trimming shortened V by 3 bases and J by 11 bases, and 13 bases separated the two germline ends. This CDR3 has 12 amino acids.

This chain links TRBV24-1 with TRBJ2-5; 8 bases line up with TRBD2. Germline CDR1 and CDR2: KGHDR and SFDVKD. This CDR3 has 19 residues. Losses at the gene ends were 2 bases for V and 1 base for J; bases not matched to a gene: 14. CDR3 in DNA: TGTGCCACCAGTGATTATTGGGTGTTAGCGGGGAGTTGCCAAGAGACCCAGTACTTC. Translating gives CATSDYWVLAGSCQETQYF.

Concerning this clone itself: Distinct nucleotide sequences in the sample also encode this CDR3. The J gene is TRBJ1-5, the V gene TRBV19; 10 nucleotides agree with TRBD1. The CDR3 runs 14 residues. Germline V CDR1 and CDR2: LNHDA, SQIVND (reference sequence). V shed 5 bases and J 2 bases; nucleotides not matched to a gene: 0. The CDR3 is CASSGTGGNQPQHF. Here the CDR3 DNA reads TGTGCCAGTAGTGGGACAGGGGGCAATCAGCCCCAGCATTTT.

The CDR3 loop is CASSQGLAGVRVQFF. CDR3 DNA: TGTGCCAGCAGTCAGGGACTAGCGGGGGTTCGGGTACAGTTCTTC. The rearrangement links TRBV2 to TRBJ2-1; TRBD2 agrees at 14 bases. Germline values: CDR1 SNHLY, CDR2 FYNNEI. CDR3 length: 15 residues. The junction had 10 bases not matched to a gene; V was cut back by 5 bases and J by 13 bases. Together with reference TRBV2 and TRBJ2-1, the CDR3 gives the full variable domain: EPEVTQTPSHQVTQMGQEVILRCVPISNHLYFYWYRQILGQKVEFLVSFYNNEISEKSEIFDDQFSVERPDGSNFTLKIRSTKLEDSAMYFCASSQGLAGVRVQFFGPGTRLTVL.

The V and J genes are TRBV7-8 and TRBJ2-5; a weak D match, TRBD1 (5 bases). This CDR3 region has 13 residues. The V gene's germline CDR1 is SGHVS and CDR2 FQNEAQ. Trimming cost V 9 bases and J 9 bases, with 20 bases left between them. In nucleotides, the CDR3 is TGTGCCAGTGGTAGTACAGGCACCACAGCCCAGTACTTC. Translating it yields CASGSTGTTAQYF.

V and J are TRBV28 and TRBJ2-3; TRBD1 is a possible D gene (6 bases). Germline V gene data show CDR1 as MDHEN and CDR2 as SYDVKM. V was cut by 7 bases and J by 2 bases, with 22 bases left in between. The CDR3 extends over 17 amino acids. CDR3 amino acids: CASTLLSLDSPTDTQYF. CDR3 in DNA: TGTGCCAGCACCCTCCTTTCTCTGGACAGTCCCACAGATACGCAGTATTTT.

Of note for this clone: The same CDR3 arises from other DNA sequences in this sample as well. This chain connects TRBV30 to TRBJ1-5; D unclear. CDR3 size: 14 residues. V gave up 0 bases and J gave up 1 base, with 7 bases separating them. Germline V CDR1 and CDR2: GTSNPN, SVGIG (reference sequence). CDR3 coding DNA: TGTGCCTGGAGTGTGTCGGGAAGCAATCAGCCCCAGCATTTT. It yields the protein CAWSVSGSNQPQHF.

The chain combines TRBV19 with TRBJ1-5, with D hard to call. Trimming took 3 bases from V and 5 from J, leaving 8 bases between them. The CDR3 runs 13 residues. Germline CDR1 reads LNHDA; CDR2 reads SQIVND (reference sequence). The DNA for the CDR3 is TGTGCCAGTAGTATTTACAGCTATCAGCCCCAGCATTTT. It yields the protein CASSIYSYQPQHF.

The chain combines TRBV18 with TRBJ2-7; 7 nucleotides match TRBD1. The V gene's germline CDR1 is KGHSH and CDR2 LQKENI. The CDR3 is 17 amino acids. V dropped 3 bases and J dropped 0; count of bases not matched to a gene: 11. The CDR3 region has the DNA TGTGCCAGCTCACCTAAAACCGGGACAGCCTACTCCTACGAGCAGTACTTC. It translates to CASSPKTGTAYSYEQYF. The full variable domain, in which reference TRBV18 and TRBJ2-7 provide the parts outside the CDR3, is NAGVMQNPRHLVRRRGQEARLRCSPMKGHSHVYWYRQLPEEGLKFMVYLQKENIIDESGMPKERFSAEFPKEGPSILRIQQVVRGDSAAYFCASSPKTGTAYSYEQYFGPGTRLTVT.